This TCR beta chain originates from a study of tumor and adjacent non-tumor tissue in lung cancer (dated by TCRdb to between 2018 and 2020). Looking at the study overall: Of the cohort, around 12 patients had adenocarcinoma, 2 had squamous cell carcinoma and 1 had small cell lung cancer. Using bulk TCRbeta repertoires from 15 lung cancer patients, the study set lung tumor tissue side by side with matched distant non-tumor lung tissue. Sequencing produced about 130,000,000 productive TCRbeta reads in total, an average of about 4 million reads per sample. The 15 enrolled patients, of whom approximately ten were men and 5 were women, were aged about 31 to 76 years and were diagnosed with TNM stage I to III disease. For each patient, one tumor sample and one normal lung sample were taken, giving under 35 paired specimens that underwent TCRbeta CDR3 sequencing. The full study reports these points: The methods do not name the sequencing platform or mention unique molecular identifiers. Because peripheral blood was not sequenced, the blood TCRbeta repertoires of the lung cancer patients in the study went unexamined. Only around 15 patients were included in the cohort, and the need for larger samples and more detailed clinical data was noted by the authors. A significantly larger cumulative share of the repertoire was made up by the top 100 clones in normal lung than in tumor tissue. Tumor tissue showed significantly greater TCR diversity (inverse Simpson) than normal lung tissue (approximately 400 vs 170, P = 0.0075, Mann-Whitney U test). TCR diversity was significantly higher in younger patients, and greater tumor TCR diversity was associated with shorter overall survival and shorter disease-free survival.

V was cut back by 8 bases and J by 13 bases, leaving a gap of 15 bases between them. The CDR3 spans 11 residues, from the cysteine through the phenylalanine. Only the CDR3 DNA stays, 33 bases, in frame from base 1. The germline V gene (reference sequence) yields MNHNY for CDR1 and SVGAGI for CDR2. Bulk unsorted tissue served as the source for RNA extraction, and RNA quality was assessed using a NanoDrop ND-1000 and an Agilent 2100. The donors were newly diagnosed lung cancer patients admitted for thoracic surgery in China from August to November 2014 who had not received prior chemotherapy. Patients who had received previous radiotherapy or chemotherapy, or who had another concurrent cancer, were excluded from the study. Pieces of surgical tissue measuring roughly 1-2.2 cm3 were kept in RNAlater solution and held at -80 degrees C until needed. This clonotype came up once. Its recognized antigen is unknown. Nothing much larger sits one base from this clone, and base qualities are not available. A single read counts as weak evidence.

To prepare the library, multiplex PCR was applied. The reads were generated on an Illumina HiSeq 2500. TCRbeta libraries were built by three rounds of nested PCR using primers (Table S4), following protocols modified from ARM-PCR. Before sequencing, PCR products in the 200-500 bp range were cut out of the gel and cleaned up using the QIAquick gel extraction kit. As for the original processing: Reads were cleaned using Trimmomatic, were merged into complete CDR3 sequences using FLASH, and were assigned to V(D)J germline segments using MiTCR. Clonal diversity was calculated as the inverse Simpson's index using VDJtools. In-frame sequences lacking a premature stop codon were counted as productive reads. In TCRdb, the public reads were trimmed at Q25 with fastp and aligned with MiXCR, with productive beta chains retained. For every CDR3 protein sequence, its rows merge into one entry that carries the most common genes and DNA. These V and J calls are TCRdb output, not the study's own analysis. In this sample the table shows more than 90,000 distinct CDR3 sequences, about 72% of which occur a single time. Around 20% of the sample rests with the top ten.

The V and J genes are TRBV6-6 and TRBJ1-3; no D segment can be confidently identified. Sequenced material: lung tumor tissue. This sequence was found in a man between 60 and 70 years old with non-small cell lung cancer. The nucleotides read TGTGCCAGCGGCTATCAAAGCACAATATATTTT. It encodes CASGYQSTIYF.